This entry lists 11 T cell receptor beta chains sequenced from one sample in a study of cytomegalovirus exposure and HLA in healthy donors. The PCR employed 60 Vbeta primers together with 13 Jbeta primers. Profiling relied on immunoSEQ multiplex PCR, and the TCRdb table lists in-frame clones only, not all of them. The data hold 110,000 to 150,000 clones, with roughly 86% observed a single time. Sequenced input: PBMCs. Receptors were obtained from a man aged 18-30 years in good health and CMV-seropositive.

The rearrangement joins TRBV25-1 to TRBJ2-5; 11 bases match TRBD1. J lost 7 bases, V lost 2 bases, and 9 bases had no gene match. The germline CDR1 and CDR2 sequences are MGHDK and SYGVNS. The CDR3 spans 16 residues. The CDR3: CASSEIGTGGGGTQYF. The CDR3 region has the DNA TGTGCCAGCAGTGAAATCGGGACAGGGGGTGGGGGGACCCAGTACTTC.

The chain has TRBV7-9 and TRBJ2-2; a weak D match, TRBD2 (5 bases). V lost 3 bases to trimming and J lost 0 bases, with 8 bases between them. Germline V gene data show CDR1 as SEHNR and CDR2 as FQNEAQ (reference sequence). The CDR3 extends over 15 amino acids. CDR3 bases: TGTGCCAGCAGCTTGTGGACTGCGAACACCGGGGAGCTGTTTTTT. Encoded protein: CASSLWTANTGELFF.

The chain carries TRBV30 and TRBJ1-5; 9 bases fit TRBD1. The germline V gene has CDR1 GTSNPN and CDR2 SVGIG (reference sequence). CDR3 length: 15 residues. V shed 3 bases, J shed 2 bases, and the junction held 5 bases outside the gene matches. The CDR3 spells CAWRGDRVGNQPQHF. Written as DNA, the CDR3 is TGTGCCTGGAGGGGGGACAGGGTAGGCAATCAGCCCCAGCATTTT.

This clone was detected once. The rearrangement links TRBV28 to TRBJ1-1, with a tentative D call TRBD1 (5 bases). V was clipped by 3 bases and J by 3 bases, with 17 bases between them. This CDR3 is built from 16 residues. From germline, CDR1 is MDHEN and CDR2 SYDVKM. The CDR3 protein is CASSLGPGAGDTEAFF. The CDR3 region has the DNA TGTGCCAGCAGTTTGGGGCCCGGGGCGGGGGACACTGAAGCTTTCTTT.

As to this clone: Germline and junction disagree at one end, which may indicate a read error. CDR3 region: CASSPLGFYSEAFF. The CDR3 DNA sequence: TGTGCTAGCAGCCCTCTCGGGTTCTATTCTGAAGCTTTCTTT. The genes are TRBV7-7 and TRBJ1-1; D gene uncertain. Germline CDR1 reads SSHAT; CDR2 reads FNYEAQ (reference sequence). The CDR3 covers 14 residues.

This chain connects TRBV10-1 to TRBJ2-7, with 10 bases that match TRBD2. Losses at the gene ends were 3 bases for V and 3 bases for J; bases not matched to a gene: 2. The CDR3 sequence is 14 residues long. CDR1 and CDR2 (germline): WNHNN, SYGVQD (reference sequence). CDR3 in amino acids: CASSDSSGSYEQYF. The CDR3 DNA follows: TGCGCCAGCAGTGATTCTAGCGGGAGCTACGAGCAGTACTTC.

The V gene is TRBV5-4, the J gene TRBJ2-3, with D possibly being TRBD1 (5 bases). Germline V gene data show CDR1 as SGHNT and CDR2 as YYREEE (reference sequence). This CDR3 spans 16 amino acids. V lost 3 bases to trimming and J lost 6 bases, with 20 bases between them. In nucleotides, the CDR3 is TGTGCCAGCAGCTACCACGGTCTAGTGAAGGGGGATACGCAGTATTTT. Residues: CASSYHGLVKGDTQYF.

This clone was counted only a few times. The chain carries TRBV28 and TRBJ2-7; D is perhaps TRBD1 (5 bases). Per the germline V gene, CDR1 is MDHEN and CDR2 is SYDVKM. V was pared by 2 bases and J by 1 base, with 12 bases between. The CDR3 sequence is 15 residues long. CDR3 nucleotides: TGTGCCAGCAGTTTAGGCAGGGCCGGTTCCTACGAGCAGTACTTC. Encoded protein: CASSLGRAGSYEQYF. Full variable domain (outside the CDR3, taken from reference TRBV28 and TRBJ2-7): DVKVTQSSRYLVKRTGEKVFLECVQDMDHENMFWYRQDPGLGLRLIYFSYDVKMKEKGDIPEGYSVSREKKERFSLILESASTNQTSMYLCASSLGRAGSYEQYFGPGTRLTVT.

V is TRBV21-1 and J is TRBJ1-2. TRBV21-1 is assigned pseudogene status. This CDR3 has 14 residues. CDR3 coding DNA: TGTGCCAGCAGCAAAGGTTCGAGGGAATGTGGCTACACCTTC. Residues: CASSKGSRECGYTF.

This clone was seen a single time. The V and J genes are TRBV11-3 and TRBJ2-7, with 9 bases fitting TRBD2. Germline V CDR1 and CDR2: SGHNT, YENEEA. Losses at the gene ends were 3 bases for V and 4 bases for J; bases not matched to a gene: 7. CDR3 length: 15 amino acids. Here the CDR3 DNA reads TGTGCCAGCAGCTTGGGGGGTAGCGGGAGTTACGAGCAGTACTTC. Translation: CASSLGGSGSYEQYF.

The chain couples TRBV6-5 to TRBJ1-1; 7 bases align to TRBD1. This CDR3 has 16 residues. After removal of 4 bases from V and 10 bases from J, the junction contained 18 bases not matched to a gene. Germline V lookup: CDR1 MNHEY, CDR2 SVGAGI. In nucleotides, the CDR3 is TGTGCCAGCAGTTCCCGGGCGCAGGGGGGATCCTACGGAGCTTTCTTT. This sequence encodes CASSSRAQGGSYGAFF.